Below, one TCR beta chain is given with its context. Its antigen is not known. The sample originates from a study of T cells in women clearing cervical HPV infection. Whole-study findings and limits: T-cell numbers per sample were unknown and may explain richness differences. Cases and controls were distinguished at AUC 0.83 by richness and V genes.

Average input was approximately 1,100 ng genomic DNA for immunoSEQ TCR beta CDR3 amplification. TCRdb keeps only in-frame clones here, not all; method: immunoSEQ multiplex PCR. The sample totals tens of thousands of clones; its top ten clones hold about 6.3%. This TCR was sampled from a woman aged 18 to 69 with a cervical HPV16 infection that either progressed to CIN3+ or cleared (not recorded which). Sequencing used blood buffy coat.

Here the CDR3 reads CSARGTSGTYEQFF. CDR3 bases read: TGCAGTGCTAGAGGGACTAGCGGGACATATGAG. The chain employs TRBV20-1 and TRBJ2-1, with 12 bases fitting TRBD2. The observed sequence ends 3 residues before the CDR3 terminus, with the missing tail filled in from the germline J gene. Per the germline V gene, CDR1 is DFQATT and CDR2 is SNEGSKA (reference sequence). There are 14 residues in the CDR3. The V segment lost 1 base and the J segment 8 bases; nucleotides outside the gene matches: 3.